This T cell receptor beta chain originates from a study of blood T cells in healthy people across ages. Study-wide points: Diversity figures derived from one million T cells were judged to underestimate the true value. Percentage of naive T cells showed a strong correlation with TCR beta diversity.

Using a J-beta primer mix together with a sample-barcoded 5' primer, a second PCR was run for roughly 6 to 11 cycles. TCRdb reprocessed the 5' RACE reads with MiXCR, giving one entry per CDR3 protein. The sample yields 800,000 to 950,000 distinct CDR3 sequences, 25% to 35% seen once. The people who gave samples were healthy Caucasians from Russia, aged about 6 to 95. This clonotype was observed a handful of times. Its target is unknown. Germline CDR1 reads SGHRS; CDR2 reads YFSETQ. Trimming stripped 3 bases from V and 1 base from J, with 11 bases between. There are 15 residues in the CDR3. The data were also submitted as part of a second study, on T cells of mothers and their children. That work adds: An overlap that was slightly higher, though non-significant, was seen in related mother-child pairs versus unrelated pairs.

The chain recombines TRBV5-1 with TRBJ1-5; D is uncertain. This TCR was sampled from a woman in her forties in good health. Sequencing used blood. CDR3: CASSSGGGSNQPQHF. CDR3 DNA sequence: TGCGCCAGCAGCTCCGGAGGCGGAAGCAATCAGCCCCAGCATTTT.